What follows are 10 T cell receptor beta chains derived from one specimen sequenced in a study of blood T cells in healthy people across ages. For the second PCR, which ran for roughly 7 to 11 cycles, a sample-barcoded 5' primer and a J-beta primer mix were used. TCRdb used MiXCR to reprocess the 5' RACE reads, holding one entry per CDR3 protein. The sample lists about 840,000 distinct CDR3 sequences; 25% to 35% were seen once. The same specimen was also included in a second study, on T cells of mothers and their children.

The specimen sequenced was blood. These receptors came from a woman in her thirties or forties in good health.

This clonotype has only one observation. The CDR3 coding sequence is TGTGCCACCAGTGACCCAGTTAGCGGGGGGTCCACAGATACGCAGTATTTT. Encoded protein: CATSDPVSGGSTDTQYF. This chain uses TRBV24-1 with TRBJ2-3; 10 nucleotides agree with TRBD2. Germline lookup yields CDR1 KGHDR and CDR2 SFDVKD. This CDR3 has 17 residues. V trimming: 4 bases; J trimming: 2 bases; junction bases outside the gene matches: 8.

The V call is TRBV7-2, the J call TRBJ2-1; 14 positions match TRBD2. The trim removed 5 bases at V and 9 bases at J, leaving 6 bases unmatched. Germline CDR1 reads SGHTA; CDR2 reads FQGNSA. This CDR3 spans 15 amino acids. CDR3 coding DNA: TGTGCCAGCAGCCCGGGACTAGCGGGGGAATCTGAGCAGTTCTTC. This sequence encodes CASSPGLAGESEQFF. The full variable domain, in which reference TRBV7-2 and TRBJ2-1 provide the parts outside the CDR3, is GAGVSQSPSNKVTEKGKDVELRCDPISGHTALYWYRQSLGQGLEFLIYFQGNSAPDKSGLPSDRFSAERTGGSVSTLTIQRTQQEDSAVYLCASSPGLAGESEQFFGPGTRLTVL.

This clonotype was detected once. A read error may be the cause here, since a much bigger clone is one base away. This chain connects TRBV6-5 to TRBJ2-3; tentatively, D is TRBD2 (6 bases). The CDR3 extends over 15 amino acids. Between the trimmed V and J ends, which lost 10 bases and 4 bases, there was a span of 21 bases. CDR1 and CDR2 from the germline V gene are MNHEY and SVGAGI. This chain's CDR3 is CATTREYPSADTQYF. The CDR3 DNA follows: TGTGCCACCACCAGGGAGTACCCTAGCGCAGATACGCAGTATTTT.

The chain combines TRBV19 with TRBJ2-4; D not certain. This CDR3 comprises 15 residues. Germline CDR1 reads LNHDA; CDR2 reads SQIVND (reference sequence). V lost 6 bases and J 0 bases, leaving 12 bases between the germline ends. The CDR3 is CASSAQTLAKNIQYF. The CDR3, as DNA: TGTGCCAGTAGCGCCCAGACACTAGCCAAAAACATTCAGTACTTC.

This chain joins TRBV9 and TRBJ1-1; D possibly corresponds to TRBD1 (6 bases). The ends were cut back, 4 bases at V and 4 bases at J, with 17 bases in the middle. Germline CDR1 SGDLS, CDR2 YYNGEE. The CDR3 consists of 15 residues. The CDR3 coding sequence is TGTGCCAGCAGCCCCCTAACAGGGAAGTGCACTGAAGCTTTCTTT. Its translation is CASSPLTGKCTEAFF.

Points on this clonotype: One base away lies a much larger clone, so this may be a sequencing read error. The V call is TRBV15, the J call TRBJ2-1; tentative D call: TRBD2 (5 bases). Per the germline V gene, CDR1 is LNHNV and CDR2 is YYDKDF (reference sequence). The CDR3 length is 12 residues. V was pared by 5 bases and J by 10 bases, with 12 bases between. CDR3 nucleotide sequence: TGTGCCACCAGCCGAAATGAGGGAGAGCAGTTCTTC. Translated: CATSRNEGEQFF.

A single count supports this clonotype. V and J are TRBV5-1 and TRBJ2-7, with D perhaps TRBD2 (5 bases). Judging by the DNA end, TRBJ2-5 fits better; the J call may be wrong. The CDR3 is 14 amino acids. CDR1 is SGHRS and CDR2 is YFSETQ in the germline V gene. The DNA for the CDR3 is TGCGCCAGCAGCTTGGAAATTAGCGTTGAGACCCAGTACTTC. Encoded protein: CASSLEISVETQYF.

The chain uses TRBV28 and TRBJ2-1; 13 nucleotides align to TRBD2. The junction had 8 bases not matched to a gene; V was cut back by 5 bases and J by 7 bases. Per germline, CDR1 MDHEN and CDR2 SYDVKM. The CDR3 consists of 16 residues. CDR3: CASSLGLAGVGNEQFF. CDR3 nucleotide sequence: TGTGCCAGCAGTCTCGGACTAGCGGGGGTAGGGAATGAGCAGTTCTTC. The full variable domain, with the rest looked up from reference TRBV28 and TRBJ2-1, is DVKVTQSSRYLVKRTGEKVFLECVQDMDHENMFWYRQDPGLGLRLIYFSYDVKMKEKGDIPEGYSVSREKKERFSLILESASTNQTSMYLCASSLGLAGVGNEQFFGPGTRLTVL.

The chain combines TRBV30 with TRBJ2-7; weak D call: TRBD2 (5 bases). V was pared by 1 base and J by 3 bases, with 10 bases between. Germline CDR1 is GTSNPN and CDR2 is SVGIG (reference sequence). The length of the CDR3 is 13 residues. The CDR3 DNA follows: TGTGCCTGGAGTGATGGCGGGCGCTACGAGCAGTACTTC. Translated: CAWSDGGRYEQYF.

The rearrangement joins TRBV28 to TRBJ2-5; the D gene is possibly TRBD1 (5 bases). The J call may be faulty, since TRBJ2-7 better matches the DNA end. The CDR3 length is 13 residues. Germline values: CDR1 MDHEN, CDR2 SYDVKM. The CDR3 sequence: CASSLNRNGEQYF. The DNA for the CDR3 is TGTGCCAGCAGTTTAAACAGGAACGGCGAGCAGTACTTC.